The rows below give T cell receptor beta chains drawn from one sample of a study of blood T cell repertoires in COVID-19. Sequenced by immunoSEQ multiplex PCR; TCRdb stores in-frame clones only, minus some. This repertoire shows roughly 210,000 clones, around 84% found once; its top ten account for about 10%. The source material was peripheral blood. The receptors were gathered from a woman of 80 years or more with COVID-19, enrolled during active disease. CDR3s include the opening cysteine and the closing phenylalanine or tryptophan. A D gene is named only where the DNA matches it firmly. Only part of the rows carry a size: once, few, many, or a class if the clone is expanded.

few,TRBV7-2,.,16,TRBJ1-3,TGTGCCAGCAGCCCCGGGACTCAAAGAGGTGGAAACACCATATATTTT,CASSPGTQRGGNTIYF
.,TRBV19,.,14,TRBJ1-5,TGTGCCAGTAGTTTTGGGGAGTATAATCAGCCCCAGCATTTT,CASSFGEYNQPQHF
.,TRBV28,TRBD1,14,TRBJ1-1,TGTGCCAGCAGACGTCGACAGGGCTACACTGAAGCTTTCTTT,CASRRRQGYTEAFF
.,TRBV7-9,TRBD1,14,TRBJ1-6,TGTGCCAGCAGCTCTGGACAGGGTAATTCACCCCTCCACTTT,CASSSGQGNSPLHF
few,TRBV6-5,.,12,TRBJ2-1,TGTGCCAGCAGTTCACTAGTAAATGAGCAGTTCTTC,CASSSLVNEQFF
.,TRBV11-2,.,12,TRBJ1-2,TGTGCCAGCAGCTTATCGGACTATGGCTACACCTTC,CASSLSDYGYTF
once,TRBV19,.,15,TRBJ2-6,TGTGCCAGTACGGCGGGGCAGACTGGGGCCAACGTCCTGACTTTC,CASTAGQTGANVLTF
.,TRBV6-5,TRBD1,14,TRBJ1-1,TGTGCCAGCACCTTGGACAGGGAGTACACTGAAGCTTTCTTT,CASTLDREYTEAFF
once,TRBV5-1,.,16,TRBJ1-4,TGCGCCAGCACCAAAGCTTCCCCTGCAACTAATGAAAAACTGTTTTTT,CASTKASPATNEKLFF
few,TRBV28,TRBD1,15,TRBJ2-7,TGTGCCAGCAGTATAACCGGGACAGGGGTTTACGAGCAGTACTTC,CASSITGTGVYEQYF
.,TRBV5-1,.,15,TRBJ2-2,TGCGCCAGCAGCGGAGGGGACAGATACACCGGGGAGCTGTTTTTT,CASSGGDRYTGELFF
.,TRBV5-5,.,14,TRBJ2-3,TGTGCCAGCAGCTTCAGGGTCGGGACAGATACGCAGTATTTT,CASSFRVGTDTQYF
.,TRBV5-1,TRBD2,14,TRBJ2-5,TGCGCCAGCAGCTTGAGCGGGGGGGCAGAGACCCAGTACTTC,CASSLSGGAETQYF
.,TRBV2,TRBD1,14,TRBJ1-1,TGTGCCAGCAGTGCCGGGACAGCTAGGGCTGAAGCTTTCTTT,CASSAGTARAEAFF
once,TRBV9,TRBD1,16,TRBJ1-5,TGTGCCAGCAGCGGACAGGGGGCGAGTAGCAATCAGCCCCAGCATTTT,CASSGQGASSNQPQHF
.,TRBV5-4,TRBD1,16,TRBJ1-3,TGTGCCAGCAGCTTAGGGGGCTCTGACTCCGGAAACACCATATATTTT,CASSLGGSDSGNTIYF
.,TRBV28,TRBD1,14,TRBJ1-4,TGTGCCAGCAACGACAGGGCAGGGGATGAAAAACTGTTTTTT,CASNDRAGDEKLFF
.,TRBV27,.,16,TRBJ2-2,TGTGCCAGCAGCGACATCCTCTTTACGAACACCGGGGAGCTGTTTTTT,CASSDILFTNTGELFF
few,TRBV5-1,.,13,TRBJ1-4,TGCGCCAGCAGTGGAGGGGATAATGAAAAACTGTTTTTT,CASSGGDNEKLFF
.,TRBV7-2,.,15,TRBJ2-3,TGTGCCAGCAGCTCCCCCTCGGGAGCGGCAGATACGCAGTATTTT,CASSSPSGAADTQYF
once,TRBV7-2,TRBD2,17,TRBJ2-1,TGTGCCAGCAGCCCCCGAGGGACTAGCGGACTTTACAATGAGCAGTTCTTC,CASSPRGTSGLYNEQFF
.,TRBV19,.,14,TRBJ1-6,TGTGCCAGTAGTATACTAGGGGTAGGGTCACCCCTCCACTTT,CASSILGVGSPLHF
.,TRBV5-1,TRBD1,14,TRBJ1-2,TGCGCCAGCAGCTTGGGGGGACAGGGAGAACGCTACACCTTC,CASSLGGQGERYTF
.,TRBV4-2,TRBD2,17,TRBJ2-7,TGTGCCAGCAGCCGGGGACTAGCGGGGGCCGGGGGTGTCGAGCAGTACTTC,CASSRGLAGAGGVEQYF